A single sample is the source of the 13 T cell receptor beta chains below, sequenced in a study of PD-L1 blockade in urothelial cancer. The time point was: peripheral blood 6 weeks after treatment start. Data came from immunoSEQ multiplex PCR; TCRdb stores just in-frame clones and leaves some out. Of approximately 83,000 clones in the sample, around four fifths were seen once. The sequenced sample was PBMCs, obtained around atezolizumab (anti-PD-L1) treatment. The receptors originated from a man aged 65-85 years with urothelial cancer.

The chain employs TRBV9 and TRBJ2-1; D is possibly TRBD2 (5 bases). V lost 4 bases to trimming and J lost 5 bases, with 13 bases between them. CDR1 and CDR2 from the germline V gene are SGDLS and YYNGEE. This CDR3 region has 14 residues. The CDR3 here is CASSPRTGNNEQFF. The CDR3 DNA is TGTGCCAGCAGCCCCCGGACGGGGAACAATGAGCAGTTCTTC.

V usage is TRBV5-1 and J usage is TRBJ2-1, with D unclear. Germline V gene lookup returns CDR1 SGHRS and CDR2 YFSETQ. The CDR3 loop spans 13 amino acids. V was pared by 3 bases and J by 0 bases, with 4 bases between. CDR3 sequence: CASSYSSYNEQFF. CDR3 in DNA: TGCGCCAGCAGCTACAGCTCCTACAATGAGCAGTTCTTC.

The V call is TRBV27, the J call TRBJ2-3; 8 bases fit TRBD2. CDR1 and CDR2 (germline): MNHEY, SMNVEV (reference sequence). V lost 4 bases, J lost 4 bases, and 10 bases stayed unmatched. This CDR3 contains 16 residues. CDR3 bases: TGTGCCAGCAGTTCTAAAGCGGGAGAATTGTCAGATACGCAGTATTTT. This translates into CASSSKAGELSDTQYF.

For this clone: The same CDR3 arises from other DNA sequences in this sample as well. This chain links TRBV7-2 with TRBJ1-3; no clear D gene. CDR1 and CDR2 (germline): SGHTA, FQGNSA. This CDR3 comprises 14 residues. V lost 1 base, J lost 0 bases, and 4 bases lay in between. CDR3: CASSLDSSGNTIYF. CDR3 nucleotides: TGTGCCAGCAGCTTAGACAGCTCTGGAAACACCATATATTTT.

V and J are TRBV29-1 and TRBJ2-1, with 11 bases that match TRBD1. CDR3 length: 14 residues. V was clipped by 7 bases and J by 5 bases; unmatched bases: 7. The germline V gene has CDR1 SQVTM and CDR2 ANQGSEA. The CDR3 spells CSAQDRGQDNEQFF. The CDR3 DNA reads as TGCAGCGCCCAGGACAGGGGGCAAGACAATGAGCAGTTCTTC.

The genes are TRBV4-1 and TRBJ2-7, with 10 bases fitting TRBD1. V was pared by 2 bases and J by 7 bases, with 5 bases of the junction left unmatched. There are 14 residues in the CDR3. Looked up from germline, CDR1 is MGHRA and CDR2 is YSYEKL. CDR3 sequence (DNA): TGCGCCAGCAGCCAACCGGGACAGGGGAGGGAGCAGTACTTC. It encodes CASSQPGQGREQYF.

V usage is TRBV19 and J usage is TRBJ1-1; D is unclear. The CDR3 runs to 13 residues. V gave up 4 bases and J gave up 9 bases, with 15 bases separating them. The V gene's germline CDR1 is LNHDA and CDR2 SQIVND (reference sequence). CDR3 DNA: TGTGCCAGTAGTAAGGCTACGGGTCCCCAAGCTTTCTTT. Encoded protein: CASSKATGPQAFF. The complete variable domain, with remaining parts taken from reference TRBV19 and TRBJ1-1, reads DGGITQSPKYLFRKEGQNVTLSCEQNLNHDAMYWYRQDPGQGLRLIYYSQIVNDFQKGDIAEGYSVSREKKESFPLTVTSAQKNPTAFYLCASSKATGPQAFFGQGTRLTVV.

The chain uses TRBV19 and TRBJ2-1; D is perhaps TRBD2 (6 bases). CDR3 length: 17 residues. Germline loops: CDR1 LNHDA, CDR2 SQIVND (reference sequence). V was cut by 0 bases and J by 7 bases, with 19 bases left in between. CDR3 amino acids: CASSIDLGEAGGNEQFF. The CDR3 coding sequence is TGTGCCAGTAGTATAGATCTGGGAGAGGCTGGGGGGAATGAGCAGTTCTTC.

The chain employs TRBV19 and TRBJ2-1, with 7 bases lining up with TRBD2. This CDR3 has 16 amino acids. V gave up 1 base and J gave up 0 bases; unmatched junction bases: 3. Looked up from germline, CDR1 is LNHDA and CDR2 is SQIVND (reference sequence). CDR3 sequence reads: CASSIALADSYNEQFF. CDR3 DNA sequence: TGTGCCAGTAGTATAGCTCTAGCGGACTCCTACAATGAGCAGTTCTTC.

The count of this clone is one. The rearrangement joins TRBV5-1 to TRBJ2-7; 11 bases are shared with TRBD1. V was pared by 0 bases and J by 5 bases, with 1 base of the junction left unmatched. The CDR3 loop spans 14 amino acids. CDR1 and CDR2 (germline): SGHRS, YFSETQ. The CDR3 here is CASSLGTGGNEQYF. The CDR3 nucleotides read TGCGCCAGCAGCTTGGGGACAGGGGGCAACGAGCAGTACTTC. The full variable domain, rest sourced from reference TRBV5-1 and TRBJ2-7, is KAGVTQTPRYLIKTRGQQVTLSCSPISGHRSVSWYQQTPGQGLQFLFEYFSETQRNKGNFPGRFSGRQFSNSRSEMNVSTLELGDSALYLCASSLGTGGNEQYFGPGTRLTVT.

This chain joins TRBV2 and TRBJ1-3, with D possibly TRBD1 on 5 matching bases. Germline loops: CDR1 SNHLY, CDR2 FYNNEI. This CDR3 contains 16 residues. The germline V and J ends were trimmed by 7 bases and 4 bases, with 20 bases remaining between them. CDR3 DNA: TGTGCCAGCACGGCTACCCCCCAGGGAGGGGGAAACACCATATATTTT. Translation gives CASTATPQGGGNTIYF. Combining the CDR3 with reference TRBV2 and TRBJ1-3 gives the whole variable domain EPEVTQTPSHQVTQMGQEVILRCVPISNHLYFYWYRQILGQKVEFLVSFYNNEISEKSEIFDDQFSVERPDGSNFTLKIRSTKLEDSAMYFCASTATPQGGGNTIYFGEGSWLTVV.

This clone was seen once. The chain is built from TRBV5-1 and TRBJ1-2, with 8 bases fitting TRBD1. CDR3 length: 15 amino acids. The V gene's germline CDR1 is SGHRS and CDR2 YFSETQ. The V and J ends lost 2 bases and 2 bases, in that order; junction bases with no gene match: 5. The CDR3 reads CASSLGQGPNYGYTF. The CDR3 DNA reads as TGCGCCAGCAGCTTAGGACAGGGCCCAAACTATGGCTACACCTTC.

The genes are TRBV4-3 and TRBJ2-5, with D possibly TRBD1 on 6 matching bases. Germline values: CDR1 LGHNA, CDR2 YSLEER. The CDR3 loop spans 15 amino acids. V dropped 0 bases and J dropped 6 bases, with 14 bases sitting between them. The CDR3 loop is CASSQDRDTGKTQYF. The CDR3 DNA sequence: TGCGCCAGCAGCCAAGATAGGGACACCGGGAAGACCCAGTACTTC.